What follows is one T cell receptor beta chain and its context. Its antigen is as yet unknown. The CDR3 covers 17 residues. Germline CDR1 and CDR2: LGHNA and YSLEER. V lost 1 base, J lost 1 base, and 14 bases lay in between. The data were obtained in a study of regulatory T cells in long-lasting Graves disease. General study findings and limits: TRBV28, TRBJ1-2 and TRBJ2-5 were favored in persistent disease.

Time point here: newly diagnosed GD, antithyroid drugs for less than 3 months. Making the TCR library involved RNA that had been extracted from PBMCs. The patient group derived from an endocrinology department in Xi'an, China. Libraries of TCR beta came from iRepertoire HTBI primers plus Arm-PCR of CDR3 regions. TCRdb re-called the multiplex PCR reads with MiXCR, one entry per CDR3 protein. This sample has 300,000 to 450,000 distinct CDR3 sequences; roughly 16% occur once, and the top ten carry 20% to 25%. The genes are TRBV4-3 and TRBJ2-4, with D possibly matching TRBD1 (6 bases). The TCR originated in a female donor with Graves disease. The material sequenced was peripheral blood mononuclear cells (PBMCs), taken at new diagnosis, from a patient treated with antithyroid drugs. CDR3 coding DNA: TGCGCCAGCAGCCAAGGGGAGAACAGGGCGGCCAAAAACATTCAGTACTTC. It encodes CASSQGENRAAKNIQYF.